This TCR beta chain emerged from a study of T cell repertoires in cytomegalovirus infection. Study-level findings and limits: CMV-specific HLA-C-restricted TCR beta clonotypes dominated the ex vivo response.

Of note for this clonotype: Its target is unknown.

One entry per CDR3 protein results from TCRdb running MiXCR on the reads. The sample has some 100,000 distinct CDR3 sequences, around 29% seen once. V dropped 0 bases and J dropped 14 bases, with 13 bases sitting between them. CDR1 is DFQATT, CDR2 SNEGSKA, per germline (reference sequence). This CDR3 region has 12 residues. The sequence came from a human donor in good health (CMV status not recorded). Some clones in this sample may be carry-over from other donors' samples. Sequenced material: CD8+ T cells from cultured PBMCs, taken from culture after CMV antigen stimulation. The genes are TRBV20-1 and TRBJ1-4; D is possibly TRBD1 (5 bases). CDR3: CSARDGAVRLFF. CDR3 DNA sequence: TGCAGTGCTAGAGATGGGGCCGTGCGGCTGTTTTTT.